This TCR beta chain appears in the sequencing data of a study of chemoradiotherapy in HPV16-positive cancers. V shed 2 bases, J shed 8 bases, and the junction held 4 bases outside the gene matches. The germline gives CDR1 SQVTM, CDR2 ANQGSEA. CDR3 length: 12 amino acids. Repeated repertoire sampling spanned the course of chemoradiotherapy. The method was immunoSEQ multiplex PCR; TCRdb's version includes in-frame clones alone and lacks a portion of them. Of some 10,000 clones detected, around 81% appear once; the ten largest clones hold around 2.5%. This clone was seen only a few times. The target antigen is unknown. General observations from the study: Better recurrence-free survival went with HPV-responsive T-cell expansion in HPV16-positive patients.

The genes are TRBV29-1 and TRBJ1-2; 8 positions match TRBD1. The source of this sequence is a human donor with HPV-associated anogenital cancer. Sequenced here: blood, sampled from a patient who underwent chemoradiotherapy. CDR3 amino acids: CSVERTGLGYTF. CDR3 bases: TGCAGCGTTGAACGGACAGGGTTAGGCTACACCTTC.